This T cell receptor beta chain was sequenced for a study of Tregs in tolerant kidney transplant recipients. In the study overall: Recipients received nonmyeloablative bone marrow transplants from related graft donors, with transient mixed chimerism.

TCRdb's copy holds only in-frame clones and misses some; the assay was immunoSEQ multiplex PCR. The table includes fewer than 100,000 clones, roughly 93% detected once. CD4+CD25+CD127- Tregs, CD4+CD25- non-Tregs, CD4 and CD8 cells were sorted. CDR3 length equals 15 residues. Germline CDR1 reads MNHEY; CDR2 reads SVGAGI. Between the trimmed V and J ends, which lost 2 bases and 4 bases, there was a span of 12 bases. The TCR comes from a human donor who received a combined kidney and bone marrow transplant. The chain is built from TRBV6-5 and TRBJ1-5; no firm D call. Sequenced material: CD4+ T cells from blood, taken before the transplant. The CDR3 loop is CASSYGREPNQPQHF. The CDR3 DNA sequence: TGTGCCAGCAGTTACGGGAGGGAACCTAATCAGCCCCAGCATTTT.